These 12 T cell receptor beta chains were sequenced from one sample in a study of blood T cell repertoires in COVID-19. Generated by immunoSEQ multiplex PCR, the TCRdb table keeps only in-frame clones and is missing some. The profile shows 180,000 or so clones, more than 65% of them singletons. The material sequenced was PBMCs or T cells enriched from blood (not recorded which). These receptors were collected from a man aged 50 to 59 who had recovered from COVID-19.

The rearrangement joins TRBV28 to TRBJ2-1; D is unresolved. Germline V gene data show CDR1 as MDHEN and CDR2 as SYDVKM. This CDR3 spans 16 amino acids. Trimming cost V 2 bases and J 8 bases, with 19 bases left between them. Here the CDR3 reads CASSLPTSKISDEQFF. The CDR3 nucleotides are TGTGCCAGCAGTTTACCGACAAGTAAAATTTCGGATGAGCAGTTCTTC. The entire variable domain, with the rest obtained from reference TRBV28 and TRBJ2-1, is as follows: DVKVTQSSRYLVKRTGEKVFLECVQDMDHENMFWYRQDPGLGLRLIYFSYDVKMKEKGDIPEGYSVSREKKERFSLILESASTNQTSMYLCASSLPTSKISDEQFFGPGTRLTVL.

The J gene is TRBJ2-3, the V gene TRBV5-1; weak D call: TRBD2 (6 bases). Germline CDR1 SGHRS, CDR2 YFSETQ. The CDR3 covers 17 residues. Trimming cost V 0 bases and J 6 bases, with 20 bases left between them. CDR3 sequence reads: CASSLDGRGRFWDTQYF. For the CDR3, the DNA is TGCGCCAGCAGCTTGGATGGGCGGGGAAGGTTCTGGGATACGCAGTATTTT. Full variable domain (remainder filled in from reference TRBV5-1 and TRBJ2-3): KAGVTQTPRYLIKTRGQQVTLSCSPISGHRSVSWYQQTPGQGLQFLFEYFSETQRNKGNFPGRFSGRQFSNSRSEMNVSTLELGDSALYLCASSLDGRGRFWDTQYFGPGTRLTVL.

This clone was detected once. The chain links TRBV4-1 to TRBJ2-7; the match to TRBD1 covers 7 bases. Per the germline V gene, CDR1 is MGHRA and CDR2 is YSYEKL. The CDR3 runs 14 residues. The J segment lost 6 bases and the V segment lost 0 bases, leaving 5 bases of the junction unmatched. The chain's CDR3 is CASSQELRQGEQYF. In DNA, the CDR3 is TGCGCCAGCAGCCAAGAATTACGACAGGGCGAGCAGTACTTC.

The CDR3 nucleotides are TGTGCCAGCAGCCTCCGACAGGGTGTTTCTACTGAAAAACTGTTTTTT. This gives the protein CASSLRQGVSTEKLFF. The chain couples TRBV5-6 to TRBJ1-4; TRBD1 matches 7 bases. This CDR3 contains 16 residues. Germline V gene data show CDR1 as SGHDT and CDR2 as YYEEEE. V gave up 4 bases and J gave up 7 bases; unmatched junction bases: 13.

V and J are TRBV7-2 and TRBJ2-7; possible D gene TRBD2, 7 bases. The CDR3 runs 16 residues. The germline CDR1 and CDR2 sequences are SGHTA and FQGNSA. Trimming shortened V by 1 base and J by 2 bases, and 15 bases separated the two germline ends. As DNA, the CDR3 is TGTGCCAGCAGCTTAGGAGGTAGGGGGGGCACCTACGAGCAGTACTTC. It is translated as CASSLGGRGGTYEQYF.

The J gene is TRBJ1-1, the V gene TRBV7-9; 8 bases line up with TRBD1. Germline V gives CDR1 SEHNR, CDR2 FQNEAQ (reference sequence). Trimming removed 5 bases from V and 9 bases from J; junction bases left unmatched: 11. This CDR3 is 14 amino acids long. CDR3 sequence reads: CASSDTGTGIKAFF. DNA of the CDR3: TGTGCCAGCAGCGATACCGGGACAGGAATAAAAGCTTTCTTT. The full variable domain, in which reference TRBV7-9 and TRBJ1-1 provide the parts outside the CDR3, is DTGVSQNPRHKITKRGQNVTFRCDPISEHNRLYWYRQTLGQGPEFLTYFQNEAQLEKSRLLSDRFSAERPKGSFSTLEIQRTEQGDSAMYLCASSDTGTGIKAFFGQGTRLTVV.

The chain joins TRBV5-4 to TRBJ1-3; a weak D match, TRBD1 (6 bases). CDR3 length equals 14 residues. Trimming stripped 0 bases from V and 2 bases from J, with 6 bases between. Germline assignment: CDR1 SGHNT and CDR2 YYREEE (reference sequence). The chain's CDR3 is CASSLGGPGNTIYF. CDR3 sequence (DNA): TGTGCCAGCAGCTTGGGGGGGCCTGGAAACACCATATATTTT.

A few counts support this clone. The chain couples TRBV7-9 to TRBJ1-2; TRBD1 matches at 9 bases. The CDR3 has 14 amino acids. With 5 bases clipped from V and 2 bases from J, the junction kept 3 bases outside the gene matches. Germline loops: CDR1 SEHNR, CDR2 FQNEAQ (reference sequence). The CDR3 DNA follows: TGTGCCAGCAGCGAGACAGGGGGGAACTATGGCTACACCTTC. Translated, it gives CASSETGGNYGYTF.

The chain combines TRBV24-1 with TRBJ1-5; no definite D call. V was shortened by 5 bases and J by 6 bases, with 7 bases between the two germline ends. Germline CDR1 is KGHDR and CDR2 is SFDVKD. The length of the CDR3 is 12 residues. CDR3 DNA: TGTGCCACCAGTGTCAACGGTCAGCCCCAGCATTTT. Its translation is CATSVNGQPQHF.

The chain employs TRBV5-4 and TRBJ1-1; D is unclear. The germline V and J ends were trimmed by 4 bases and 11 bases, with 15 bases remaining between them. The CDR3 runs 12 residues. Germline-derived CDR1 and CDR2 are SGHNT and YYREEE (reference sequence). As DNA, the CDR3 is TGTGCCAGCAGCCCATGGGAGGGCACTGCTTTCTTT. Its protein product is CASSPWEGTAFF.

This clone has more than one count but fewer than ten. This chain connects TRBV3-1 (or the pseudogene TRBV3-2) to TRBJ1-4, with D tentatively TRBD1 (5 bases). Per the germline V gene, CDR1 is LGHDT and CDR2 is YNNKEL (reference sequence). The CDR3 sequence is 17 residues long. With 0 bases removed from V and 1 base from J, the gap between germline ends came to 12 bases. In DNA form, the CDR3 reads TGTGCCAGCAGCCAAGATAGGGGCACCCAAACTAATGAAAAACTGTTTTTT. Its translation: CASSQDRGTQTNEKLFF.

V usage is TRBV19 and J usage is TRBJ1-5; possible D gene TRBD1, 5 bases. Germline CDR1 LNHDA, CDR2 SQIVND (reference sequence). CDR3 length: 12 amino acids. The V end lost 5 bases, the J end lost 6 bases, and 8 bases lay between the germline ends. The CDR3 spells CASSDRGQPQHF. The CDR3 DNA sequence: TGTGCCAGTAGTGACAGAGGTCAGCCCCAGCATTTT. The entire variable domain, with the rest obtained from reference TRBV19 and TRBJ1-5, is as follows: DGGITQSPKYLFRKEGQNVTLSCEQNLNHDAMYWYRQDPGQGLRLIYYSQIVNDFQKGDIAEGYSVSREKKESFPLTVTSAQKNPTAFYLCASSDRGQPQHFGDGTRLSIL.